This T cell receptor (beta chain) came from a study of long-term antiretroviral therapy in people with HIV. On the study more broadly: The 2015 immediate-ART recommendation was preceded by the earliest samples by about a decade.

Germline CDR1 and CDR2: MDHEN and SYDVKM. The CDR3 extends over 12 amino acids. Trimming stripped 8 bases from V and 5 bases from J, with 12 bases between. Sequencing relied on immunoSEQ assay v3.0, run at survey level. Here immunoSEQ multiplex PCR was the method, and the copy in TCRdb shows in-frame clones only, minus some. This table holds tens of thousands of clones, about 95% found once. The chain carries TRBV28 and TRBJ1-2; D gene unclear. The sequence came from a man under 40 with HIV. The specimen was unsorted PBMCs, collected 9.2 years after starting antiretroviral therapy. DNA for the CDR3: TGTGCCAGCTCCCGGGCGGGATATGGCTACACCTTC. Translating gives CASSRAGYGYTF.